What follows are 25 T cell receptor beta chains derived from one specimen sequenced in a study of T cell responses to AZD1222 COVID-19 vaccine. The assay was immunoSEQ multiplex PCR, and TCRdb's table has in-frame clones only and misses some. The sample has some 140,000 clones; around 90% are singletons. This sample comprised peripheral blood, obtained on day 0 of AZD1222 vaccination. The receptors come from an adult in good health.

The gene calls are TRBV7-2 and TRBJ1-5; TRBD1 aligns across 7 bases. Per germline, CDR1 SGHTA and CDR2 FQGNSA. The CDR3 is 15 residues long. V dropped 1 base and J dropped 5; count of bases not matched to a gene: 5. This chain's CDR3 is CASSLGGRGYQPQHF. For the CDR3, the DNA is TGTGCCAGCAGCTTAGGGGGCAGGGGGTATCAGCCCCAGCATTTT.

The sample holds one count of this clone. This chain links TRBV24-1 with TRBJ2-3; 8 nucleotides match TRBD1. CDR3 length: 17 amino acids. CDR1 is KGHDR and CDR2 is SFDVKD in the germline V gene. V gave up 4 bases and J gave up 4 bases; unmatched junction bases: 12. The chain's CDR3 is CATSDPGQGATADTQYF. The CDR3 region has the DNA TGTGCCACCAGTGACCCTGGGCAGGGGGCGACCGCAGATACGCAGTATTTT.

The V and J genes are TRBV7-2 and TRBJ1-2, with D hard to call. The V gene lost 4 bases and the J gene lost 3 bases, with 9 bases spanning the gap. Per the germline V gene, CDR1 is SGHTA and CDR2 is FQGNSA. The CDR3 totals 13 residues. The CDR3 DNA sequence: TGTGCCAGCAGCTCCGGACCGTACTATGGCTACACCTTC. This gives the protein CASSSGPYYGYTF. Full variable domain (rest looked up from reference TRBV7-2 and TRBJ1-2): GAGVSQSPSNKVTEKGKDVELRCDPISGHTALYWYRQSLGQGLEFLIYFQGNSAPDKSGLPSDRFSAERTGGSVSTLTIQRTQQEDSAVYLCASSSGPYYGYTFGSGTRLTVV.

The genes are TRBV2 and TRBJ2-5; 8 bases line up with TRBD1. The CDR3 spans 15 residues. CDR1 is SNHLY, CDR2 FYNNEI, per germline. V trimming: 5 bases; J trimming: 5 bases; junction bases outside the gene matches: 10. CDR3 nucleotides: TGTGCCAGCAGTAGAGACGGACAGGGCTGGGAGACCCAGTACTTC. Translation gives CASSRDGQGWETQYF.

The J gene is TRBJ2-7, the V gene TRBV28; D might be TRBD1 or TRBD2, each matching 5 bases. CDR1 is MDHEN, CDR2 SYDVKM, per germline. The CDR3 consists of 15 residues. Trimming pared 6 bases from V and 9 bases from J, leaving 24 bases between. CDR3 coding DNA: TGTGCCAGCAGCTACCGGGACGGCCCATTAGGCATGCAGTACTTC. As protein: CASSYRDGPLGMQYF.

CDR3: CASSPGPPREQYF. The CDR3 nucleotides are TGTGCCAGCAGCCCAGGACCCCCGCGCGAGCAGTACTTC. The V and J genes are TRBV28 and TRBJ2-7; D unresolved. The germline V gene encodes CDR1 MDHEN and CDR2 SYDVKM. Trimming pared 6 bases from V and 6 bases from J, leaving 15 bases between. The CDR3 runs 13 residues.

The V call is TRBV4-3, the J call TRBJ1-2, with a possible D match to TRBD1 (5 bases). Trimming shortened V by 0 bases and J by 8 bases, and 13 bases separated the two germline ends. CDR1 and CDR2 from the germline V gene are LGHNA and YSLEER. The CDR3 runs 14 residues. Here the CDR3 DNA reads TGCGCCAGCAGCCAAGATCGGGGGTGGCGGGGCTACACCTTC. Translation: CASSQDRGWRGYTF.

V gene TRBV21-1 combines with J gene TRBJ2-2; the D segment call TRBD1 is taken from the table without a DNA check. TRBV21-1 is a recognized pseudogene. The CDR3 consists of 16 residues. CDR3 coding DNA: TGTGCCAGCAGCAGACAACAGGGGGCTGGACCCGGGGAGCTGTTTTTT. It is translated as CASSRQQGAGPGELFF.

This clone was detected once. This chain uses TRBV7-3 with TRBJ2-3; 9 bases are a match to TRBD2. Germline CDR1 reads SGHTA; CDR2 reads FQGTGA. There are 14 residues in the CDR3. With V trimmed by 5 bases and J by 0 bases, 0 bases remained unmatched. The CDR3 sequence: CASSTSGSTDTQYF. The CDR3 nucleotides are TGTGCCAGCAGCACTAGCGGGAGCACAGATACGCAGTATTTT.

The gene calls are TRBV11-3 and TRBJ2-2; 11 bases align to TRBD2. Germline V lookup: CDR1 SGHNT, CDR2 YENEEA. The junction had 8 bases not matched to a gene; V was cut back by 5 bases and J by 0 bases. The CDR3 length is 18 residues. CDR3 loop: CASSLETSGGANTGELFF. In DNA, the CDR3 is TGTGCCAGCAGCCTCGAAACTAGCGGGGGCGCGAACACCGGGGAGCTGTTTTTT.

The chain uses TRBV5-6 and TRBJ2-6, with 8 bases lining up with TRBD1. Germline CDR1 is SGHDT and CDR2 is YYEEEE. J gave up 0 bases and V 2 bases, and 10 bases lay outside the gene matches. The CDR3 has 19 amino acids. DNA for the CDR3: TGTGCCAGCAGCTTCAGGGGGCCTCCAGGTGACTCTGGGGCCAACGTCCTGACTTTC. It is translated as CASSFRGPPGDSGANVLTF.

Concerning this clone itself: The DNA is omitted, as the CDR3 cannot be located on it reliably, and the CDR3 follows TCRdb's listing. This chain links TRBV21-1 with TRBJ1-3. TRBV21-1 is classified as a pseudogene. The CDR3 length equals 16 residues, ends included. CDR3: CASSKVGPGAGNTIYF.

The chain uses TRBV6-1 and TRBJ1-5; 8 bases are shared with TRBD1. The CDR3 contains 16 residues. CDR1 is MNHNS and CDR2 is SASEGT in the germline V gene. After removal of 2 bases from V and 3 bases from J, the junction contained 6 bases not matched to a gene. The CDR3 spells CASSERARGHNQPQHF. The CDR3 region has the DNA TGTGCCAGCAGTGAACGGGCCAGGGGGCACAATCAGCCCCAGCATTTT.

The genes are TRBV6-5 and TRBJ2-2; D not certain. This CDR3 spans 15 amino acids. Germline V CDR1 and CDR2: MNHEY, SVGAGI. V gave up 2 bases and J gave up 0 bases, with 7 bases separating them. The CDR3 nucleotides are TGTGCCAGCAGTTACAGGGTTTCGAACACCGGGGAGCTGTTTTTT. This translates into CASSYRVSNTGELFF.

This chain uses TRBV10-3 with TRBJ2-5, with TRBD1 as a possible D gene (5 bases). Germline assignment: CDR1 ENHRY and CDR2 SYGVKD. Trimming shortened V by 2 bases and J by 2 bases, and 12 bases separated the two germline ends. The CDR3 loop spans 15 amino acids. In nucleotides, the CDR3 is TGTGCCATCAGTGAGGCAGGGTGGGCGCAAGAGACCCAGTACTTC. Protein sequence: CAISEAGWAQETQYF.

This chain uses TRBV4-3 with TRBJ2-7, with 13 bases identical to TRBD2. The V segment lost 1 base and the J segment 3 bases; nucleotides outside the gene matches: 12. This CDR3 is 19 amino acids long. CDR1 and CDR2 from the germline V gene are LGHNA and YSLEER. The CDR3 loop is CASSQVTSGRKAKIYEQYF. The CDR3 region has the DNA TGCGCCAGCAGCCAAGTGACTAGCGGGAGGAAGGCTAAAATCTACGAGCAGTACTTC.

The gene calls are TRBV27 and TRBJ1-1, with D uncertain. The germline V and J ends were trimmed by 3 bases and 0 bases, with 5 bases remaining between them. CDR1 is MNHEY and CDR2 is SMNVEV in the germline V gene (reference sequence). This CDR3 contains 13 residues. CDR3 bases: TGTGCCAGCAGTTTCCAGCTGAACACTGAAGCTTTCTTT. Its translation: CASSFQLNTEAFF.

CDR3 sequence (DNA): TGTGCCAGCAGGCACTCCGGGACCCAAGAGACCCAGTACTTC. Protein: CASRHSGTQETQYF. The chain has TRBV6-1 and TRBJ2-5; D tentatively reads TRBD1 or TRBD2 (5 bases each). The germline CDR1 and CDR2 sequences are MNHNS and SASEGT. V was shortened by 6 bases and J by 1 base, with 12 bases between the two germline ends. This CDR3 is built from 14 residues.

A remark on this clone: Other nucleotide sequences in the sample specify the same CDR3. The CDR3 region has the DNA TGTGCCAGCAGGCAGGGCGGGAATGAGCAGTTCTTC. The encoded protein is CASRQGGNEQFF. The rearrangement uses TRBV27 and TRBJ2-1; tentatively, D is TRBD1 or TRBD2 (5 bases each). CDR1 and CDR2 from the germline V gene are MNHEY and SMNVEV (reference sequence). The CDR3 loop spans 12 amino acids. V lost 6 bases and J lost 7, with 10 bases in between.

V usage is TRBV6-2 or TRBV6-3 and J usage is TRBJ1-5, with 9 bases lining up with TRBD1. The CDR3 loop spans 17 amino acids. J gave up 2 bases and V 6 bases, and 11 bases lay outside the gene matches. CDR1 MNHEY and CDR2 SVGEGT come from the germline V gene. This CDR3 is CASSSGQGSLGNQPQHF. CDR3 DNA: TGTGCCAGCAGCTCGGGACAGGGATCCTTAGGCAATCAGCCCCAGCATTTT.

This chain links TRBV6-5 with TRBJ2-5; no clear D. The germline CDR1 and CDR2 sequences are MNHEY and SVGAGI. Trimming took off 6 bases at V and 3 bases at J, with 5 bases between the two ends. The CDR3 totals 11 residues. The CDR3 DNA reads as TGTGCCAGCAGGGTAGAAGAGACCCAGTACTTC. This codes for CASRVEETQYF.

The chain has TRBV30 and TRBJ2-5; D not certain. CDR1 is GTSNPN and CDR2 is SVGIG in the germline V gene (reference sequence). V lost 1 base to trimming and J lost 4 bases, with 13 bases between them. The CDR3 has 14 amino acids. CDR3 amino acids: CAWSGPGIPETQYF. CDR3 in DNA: TGTGCCTGGAGTGGCCCCGGTATTCCAGAGACCCAGTACTTC.

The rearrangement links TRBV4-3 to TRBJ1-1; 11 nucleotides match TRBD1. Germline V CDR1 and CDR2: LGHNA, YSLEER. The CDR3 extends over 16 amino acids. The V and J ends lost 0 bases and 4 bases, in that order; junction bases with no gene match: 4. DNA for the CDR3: TGCGCCAGCAGCCAAGATCCCGGGACAGGGGGCACTGAAGCTTTCTTT. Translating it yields CASSQDPGTGGTEAFF.

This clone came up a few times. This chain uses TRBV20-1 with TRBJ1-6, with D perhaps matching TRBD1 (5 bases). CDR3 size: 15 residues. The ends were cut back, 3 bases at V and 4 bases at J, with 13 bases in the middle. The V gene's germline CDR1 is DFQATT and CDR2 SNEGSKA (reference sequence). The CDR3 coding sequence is TGCAGTGCTAGTGGGGACGAGTTTTATAATTCACCCCTCCACTTT. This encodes CSASGDEFYNSPLHF.

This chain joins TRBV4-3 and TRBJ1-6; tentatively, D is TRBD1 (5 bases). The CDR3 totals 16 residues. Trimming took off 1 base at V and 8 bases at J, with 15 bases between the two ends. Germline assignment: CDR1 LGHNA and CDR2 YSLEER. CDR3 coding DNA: TGCGCCAGCAGCCAAGGGGGTCGGCAGGGACATTCACCCCTCCACTTT. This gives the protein CASSQGGRQGHSPLHF.